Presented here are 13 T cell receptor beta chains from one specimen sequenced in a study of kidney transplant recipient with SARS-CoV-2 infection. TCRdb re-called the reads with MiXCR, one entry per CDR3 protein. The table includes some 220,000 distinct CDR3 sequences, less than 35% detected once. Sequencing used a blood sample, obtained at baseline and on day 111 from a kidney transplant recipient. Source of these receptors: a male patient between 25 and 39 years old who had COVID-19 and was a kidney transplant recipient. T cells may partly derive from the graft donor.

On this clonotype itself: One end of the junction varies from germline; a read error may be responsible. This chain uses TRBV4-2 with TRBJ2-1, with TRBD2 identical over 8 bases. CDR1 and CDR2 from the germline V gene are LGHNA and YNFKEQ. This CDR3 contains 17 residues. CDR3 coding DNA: TGTGCCAGCAGCCAAGGGAGGGCGGGGGGCCTTTACAATGAGCAGCTCTTC. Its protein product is CASSQGRAGGLYNEQLF.

The DNA for the CDR3 is TGTGCCAGCACCATCCCAGGGGCGGAAGACAATGAGCAGTTCTTC. It yields the protein CASTIPGAEDNEQFF. The chain has TRBV7-6 and TRBJ2-1, with a possible D match to TRBD1 (6 bases). The CDR3 is 15 residues long. In germline, CDR1 is SGHVS, CDR2 FNYEAQ. The V gene lost 7 bases and the J gene lost 5 bases, with 18 bases spanning the gap.

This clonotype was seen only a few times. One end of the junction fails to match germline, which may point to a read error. The CDR3 nucleotides read TGTGCTAGCAGCAGGGGACTAGCGGGTCCAGATACGCAGTATTTT. The encoded protein is CASSRGLAGPDTQYF. This rearrangement joins TRBV7-6 to TRBJ2-3, with TRBD2 matching 12 bases. Germline V CDR1 and CDR2: SGHVS, FNYEAQ. This CDR3 is 15 amino acids long.

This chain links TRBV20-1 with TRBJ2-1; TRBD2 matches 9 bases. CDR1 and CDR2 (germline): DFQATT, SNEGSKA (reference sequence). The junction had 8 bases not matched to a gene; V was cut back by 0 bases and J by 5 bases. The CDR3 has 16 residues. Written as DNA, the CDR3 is TGCAGTGCTAGAGATATTGCTAGCGGGGATCACAATGAGCAGTTCTTC. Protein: CSARDIASGDHNEQFF.

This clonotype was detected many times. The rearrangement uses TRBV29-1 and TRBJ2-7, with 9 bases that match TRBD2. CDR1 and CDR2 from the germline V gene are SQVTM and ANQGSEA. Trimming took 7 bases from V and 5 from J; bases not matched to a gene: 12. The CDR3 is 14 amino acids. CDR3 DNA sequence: TGCAGCGCCTGGGGCCTAGCGGGACACAACGAGCAGTACTTC. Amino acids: CSAWGLAGHNEQYF.

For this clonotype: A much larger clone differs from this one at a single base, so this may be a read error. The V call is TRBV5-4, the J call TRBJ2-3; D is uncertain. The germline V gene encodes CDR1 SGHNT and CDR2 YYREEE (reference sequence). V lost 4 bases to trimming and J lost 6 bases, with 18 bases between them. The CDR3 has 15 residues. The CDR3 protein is CASSMPLGHEDTQYF. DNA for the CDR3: TGTGCCAGCAGCATGCCACTCGGGCACGAGGATACGCAGTATTTT. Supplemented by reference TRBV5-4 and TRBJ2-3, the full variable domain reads ETGVTQSPTHLIKTRGQQVTLRCSSQSGHNTVSWYQQALGQGPQFIFQYYREEENGRGNFPPRFSGLQFPNYSSELNVNALELDDSALYLCASSMPLGHEDTQYFGPGTRLTVL.

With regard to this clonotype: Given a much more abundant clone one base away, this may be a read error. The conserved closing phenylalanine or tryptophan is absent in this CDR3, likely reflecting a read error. The DNA of the CDR3 is TGTGCCAGCAGCTTAAACGGGGGAAGTGGCTACACCCTC. Translated, it gives CASSLNGGSGYTL. The rearrangement joins TRBV7-9 to TRBJ1-2; D may be TRBD1 (5 bases). Germline CDR1 and CDR2: SEHNR and FQNEAQ (reference sequence). V was trimmed by 2 bases and J by 7 bases, leaving 11 bases between them. The CDR3 contains 13 residues.

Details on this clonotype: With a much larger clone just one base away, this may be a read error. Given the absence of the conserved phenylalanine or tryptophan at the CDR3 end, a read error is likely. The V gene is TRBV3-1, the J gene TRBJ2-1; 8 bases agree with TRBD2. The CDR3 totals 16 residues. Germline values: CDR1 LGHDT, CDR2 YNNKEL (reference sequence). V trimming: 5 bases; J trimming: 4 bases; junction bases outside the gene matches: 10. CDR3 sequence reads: CASSSPGIAGYNEQFL. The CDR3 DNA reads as TGTGCCAGCAGCTCCCCCGGGATAGCGGGATACAATGAGCAGTTCCTC.

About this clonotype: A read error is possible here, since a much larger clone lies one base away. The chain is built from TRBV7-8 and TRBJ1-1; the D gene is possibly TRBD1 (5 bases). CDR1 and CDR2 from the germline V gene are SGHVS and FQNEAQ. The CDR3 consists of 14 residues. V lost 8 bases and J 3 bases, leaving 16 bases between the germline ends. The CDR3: CASGYSGLDTEAFF. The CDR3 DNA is TGTGCCAGCGGCTACTCAGGGTTGGACACTGAAGCTTTCTTT. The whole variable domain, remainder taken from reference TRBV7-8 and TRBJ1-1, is GAGVSQSPRYKVAKRGQDVALRCDPISGHVSLFWYQQALGQGPEFLTYFQNEAQLDKSGLPSDRFFAERPEGSVSTLKIQRTQQEDSAVYLCASGYSGLDTEAFFGQGTRLTVV.

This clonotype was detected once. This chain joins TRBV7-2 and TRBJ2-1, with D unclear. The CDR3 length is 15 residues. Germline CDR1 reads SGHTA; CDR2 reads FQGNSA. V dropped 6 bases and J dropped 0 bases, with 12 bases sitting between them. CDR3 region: CTSSVRDGSYNEQFF. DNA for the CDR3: TGTACCAGCAGTGTCCGCGACGGCTCCTACAATGAGCAGTTCTTC. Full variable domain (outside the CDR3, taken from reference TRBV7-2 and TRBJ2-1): GAGVSQSPSNKVTEKGKDVELRCDPISGHTALYWYRQSLGQGLEFLIYFQGNSAPDKSGLPSDRFSAERTGGSVSTLTIQRTQQEDSAVYLCTSSVRDGSYNEQFFGPGTRLTVL.

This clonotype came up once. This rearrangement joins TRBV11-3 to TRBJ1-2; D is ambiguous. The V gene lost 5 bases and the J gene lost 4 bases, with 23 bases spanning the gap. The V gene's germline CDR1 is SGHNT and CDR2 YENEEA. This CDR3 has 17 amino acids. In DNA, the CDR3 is TGTGCCAGCAGCGCGCGTCCCGATCCCGGAAAGACCTATGGCTACACCTTC. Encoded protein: CASSARPDPGKTYGYTF.

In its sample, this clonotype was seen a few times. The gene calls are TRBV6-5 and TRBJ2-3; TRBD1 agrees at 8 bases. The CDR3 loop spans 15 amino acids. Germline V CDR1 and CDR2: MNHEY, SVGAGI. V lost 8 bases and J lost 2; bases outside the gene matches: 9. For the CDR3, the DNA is TGTGCCAGCGCGACGGGACAGGCACCCACAGATACGCAGTATTTT. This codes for CASATGQAPTDTQYF.

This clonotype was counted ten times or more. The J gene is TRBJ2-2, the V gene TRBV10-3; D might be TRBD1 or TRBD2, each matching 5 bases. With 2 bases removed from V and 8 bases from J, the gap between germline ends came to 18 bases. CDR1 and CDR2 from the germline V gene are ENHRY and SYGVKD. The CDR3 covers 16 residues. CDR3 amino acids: CAISEPPGDARGELFF. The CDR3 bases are TGTGCCATCAGTGAGCCCCCCGGGGACGCCCGAGGGGAGCTGTTTTTT.